The 3 T cell receptor beta chains in this list originate from one sample, sequenced in a study of T cell responses to AZD1222 COVID-19 vaccine. Here immunoSEQ multiplex PCR was the method, and the copy in TCRdb shows in-frame clones only, minus some. Among 140,000 to 150,000 clones listed, 70% to 90% were seen once. Sequenced material: peripheral blood, taken on day 0 of AZD1222 vaccination. The receptors here all came from an adult in good health.

The CDR3 loop reads CASSVGENNEQFF. Written as DNA, the CDR3 is TGTGCCAGCAGCGTAGGGGAGAACAATGAGCAGTTCTTC. The chain carries TRBV9 and TRBJ2-1; TRBD2 might be the D (5 bases). The CDR3 length is 13 residues. The ends were cut back, 0 bases at V and 5 bases at J, with 6 bases in the middle. Germline assignment: CDR1 SGDLS and CDR2 YYNGEE.

The chain carries TRBV7-2 and TRBJ2-2; the match to TRBD2 covers 8 bases. Per the germline V gene, CDR1 is SGHTA and CDR2 is FQGNSA. Losses at the gene ends were 1 base for V and 5 bases for J; bases not matched to a gene: 9. This CDR3 is 17 amino acids long. The CDR3, as DNA: TGTGCCAGCAGCTTAGTCGGTGCGGGAGGTCGGACCGGGGAGCTGTTTTTT. Translating gives CASSLVGAGGRTGELFF.

The chain carries TRBV7-2 and TRBJ1-3, with 7 bases that match TRBD1. The CDR3 consists of 15 residues. V shed 3 bases and J 2 bases; nucleotides not matched to a gene: 4. Germline assignment: CDR1 SGHTA and CDR2 FQGNSA. CDR3 coding DNA: TGTGCCAGCAGCTTTGTTGGGACAGCTGGAAACACCATATATTTT. Residues: CASSFVGTAGNTIYF.